One sample yielded the 13 T cell receptor beta chains listed below, sequenced in a study of CD8 T cell repertoires and HIV-1 epitope variants. Assay: immunoSEQ multiplex PCR; the TCRdb copy retains only in-frame clones and omits some. The data contain roughly 4,800 clones, approximately 67% of them singletons. The antigens these receptors bind are not known. The sequenced sample was cultured CD8+ T cells derived from PBMCs. Receptors originate from a male donor with HIV.

This chain joins TRBV5-4 and TRBJ1-1; possible D gene TRBD1, 5 bases. CDR1 is SGHNT, CDR2 YYREEE, per germline (reference sequence). Trimming stripped 6 bases from V and 7 bases from J, with 13 bases between. This CDR3 spans 12 amino acids. This CDR3 is CASTSTGGEAFF. CDR3 coding DNA: TGTGCCAGCACTTCGACCGGGGGTGAAGCTTTCTTT.

This clone was seen a few times. In DNA, the CDR3 is TGTGCCAGCAGCTTCGGAGGGGGCGCAGATACGCAGTATTTT. Translating gives CASSFGGGADTQYF. This chain links TRBV5-4 with TRBJ2-3; maybe TRBD1 (7 bases). V was cut by 2 bases and J by 4 bases, with 11 bases left in between. Germline-derived CDR1 and CDR2 are SGHNT and YYREEE (reference sequence). The CDR3 is made up of 14 amino acids.

This clone was seen only a few times. The CDR3 loop is CASSSDRFDTQYF. Here the CDR3 DNA reads TGTGCCAGCAGCTCCGACCGTTTCGATACGCAGTATTTT. This rearrangement joins TRBV11-3 to TRBJ2-3; D is unresolved. V lost 4 bases and J lost 6, with 11 bases in between. This CDR3 has 13 amino acids. Germline lookup yields CDR1 SGHNT and CDR2 YENEEA.

This chain connects TRBV29-1 to TRBJ2-5; perhaps TRBD2 as D (6 bases). V lost 2 bases, J lost 2 bases, and 18 bases lay in between. The CDR3 totals 16 residues. Germline CDR1 and CDR2: SQVTM and ANQGSEA. The CDR3 region is CSVEWVSGNLQETQYF. CDR3 in DNA: TGCAGCGTTGAATGGGTTAGCGGAAACCTGCAAGAGACCCAGTACTTC.

V usage is TRBV27 and J usage is TRBJ2-5; TRBD2 matches 8 bases. Germline values: CDR1 MNHEY, CDR2 SMNVEV (reference sequence). V was pared by 3 bases and J by 5 bases, with 8 bases of the junction left unmatched. The CDR3 loop spans 15 amino acids. CDR3 bases: TGTGCCAGCAGTTTGAGCGGGCGGGGGGCTGAGACCCAGTACTTC. As protein: CASSLSGRGAETQYF.

The chain couples TRBV6-1 to TRBJ2-7; TRBD1 matches at 10 bases. This CDR3 is built from 14 residues. Trimming took 6 bases from V and 5 from J; bases not matched to a gene: 7. Germline values: CDR1 MNHNS, CDR2 SASEGT. In DNA, the CDR3 is TGTGCCAGCAGCCTTGGACAGGGGGAAGACGAGCAGTACTTC. It encodes CASSLGQGEDEQYF.

The chain joins TRBV30 to TRBJ2-7, with 8 bases lining up with TRBD2. CDR1 and CDR2 (germline): GTSNPN, SVGIG (reference sequence). V was clipped by 0 bases and J by 1 base; unmatched bases: 5. CDR3 length equals 15 residues. This CDR3 reads CAWSVQVAGSYEQYF. The CDR3 nucleotides read TGTGCCTGGAGTGTACAGGTAGCGGGGTCCTACGAGCAGTACTTC.

The CDR3 protein is CASSQGGGYGYTF. CDR3 sequence (DNA): TGTGCCAGCAGCCAAGGGGGAGGCTATGGCTACACCTTC. The chain links TRBV4-2 to TRBJ1-2, with no clear D. CDR3 length equals 13 residues. Trimming took 1 base from V and 4 from J, leaving 7 bases between them. Germline CDR1 LGHNA, CDR2 YNFKEQ.

This chain connects TRBV27 to TRBJ2-5, with 9 bases identical to TRBD2. The J call may be incorrect, as the DNA end agrees better with TRBJ2-7. There are 14 residues in the CDR3. Germline CDR1 and CDR2: MNHEY and SMNVEV (reference sequence). This chain's CDR3 is CASSLGLASYEQYF. The CDR3 nucleotides are TGTGCCAGCAGTTTAGGACTAGCGTCCTACGAGCAGTACTTC.

The rearrangement links TRBV6-6 to TRBJ1-2; the match to TRBD1 covers 10 bases. Unmatched junction bases numbered 6, after V lost 2 bases and J lost 3 bases. The CDR3 is 16 amino acids. Germline V gene data show CDR1 as MNHNY and CDR2 as SVGAGI (reference sequence). CDR3 protein: CASSYGTGALHYGYTF. As DNA, the CDR3 is TGTGCCAGCAGTTACGGGACAGGGGCTCTTCACTATGGCTACACCTTC.

In its sample, this clone was seen a few times. The chain is built from TRBV27 and TRBJ2-3; 9 nucleotides agree with TRBD2. J gave up 2 bases and V 4 bases, and 10 bases lay outside the gene matches. CDR1 MNHEY and CDR2 SMNVEV come from the germline V gene (reference sequence). This CDR3 contains 17 residues. The CDR3, as DNA: TGTGCCAGCAGTTCTACATCGACTAGCGGAGACACAGATACGCAGTATTTT. This encodes CASSSTSTSGDTDTQYF.

The CDR3 region has the DNA TGCAGCGTTGACGGGACAGGGGCAGGAAACACCATATATTTT. This gives the protein CSVDGTGAGNTIYF. The chain carries TRBV29-1 and TRBJ1-3, with 10 bases identical to TRBD1. Germline CDR1 and CDR2: SQVTM and ANQGSEA. The CDR3 consists of 14 residues. Germline trimming cut 3 bases from V and 4 bases from J; bases unmatched to any gene: 3.

The V and J genes are TRBV5-1 and TRBJ2-7, with 8 positions matching TRBD1. Looked up from germline, CDR1 is SGHRS and CDR2 is YFSETQ. This CDR3 is 18 amino acids long. The V segment lost 4 bases and the J segment 2 bases; nucleotides outside the gene matches: 17. The CDR3 DNA reads TGCGCCAGCAGCCGGACGACTATCGCAGGGGGCGCAGCCTACGAGCAGTACTTC. As protein: CASSRTTIAGGAAYEQYF.